The 29 T cell receptor beta chains below come from one sample, sequenced in a study of T cell responses to AZD1222 COVID-19 vaccine. Data came from immunoSEQ multiplex PCR; TCRdb stores just in-frame clones and leaves some out. The sample contains approximately 180,000 clones, around 89% of which appear only once. This sample comprised peripheral blood, obtained on day 0 of AZD1222 vaccination. The source is an adult in good health.

This clone was seen more than once but under ten times. The genes are TRBV6-2 or TRBV6-3 and TRBJ2-7; D is perhaps TRBD1 (5 bases). The CDR3 runs to 13 residues. Germline CDR1 and CDR2: MNHEY and SVGEGT. V was shortened by 5 bases and J by 2 bases, with 10 bases between the two germline ends. CDR3 bases: TGTGCCAGCAGTAACTGGGGCGCCTACGAGCAGTACTTC. Protein sequence: CASSNWGAYEQYF.

The chain uses TRBV18 and TRBJ1-2, with 7 bases fitting TRBD1. CDR1 is KGHSH, CDR2 LQKENI, per germline. V shed 4 bases and J 5 bases; nucleotides not matched to a gene: 16. The CDR3 is 17 amino acids. The DNA for the CDR3 is TGTGCCAGCTCACAAAACTTCCGGGGACAGTCAGGTTATGGCTACACCTTC. It yields the protein CASSQNFRGQSGYGYTF.

The rearrangement links TRBV4-1 to TRBJ1-2, with D perhaps TRBD1 (5 bases). Germline assignment: CDR1 MGHRA and CDR2 YSYEKL. Trimming took 4 bases from V and 5 from J, leaving 14 bases between them. The CDR3 length is 14 residues. The CDR3 coding sequence is TGCGCCAGCAGCCTGGGGGGGAGTTATTATGGCTACACCTTC. This sequence encodes CASSLGGSYYGYTF.

This clone was counted a few times. This rearrangement joins TRBV6-5 to TRBJ1-6; 7 bases line up with TRBD1. The CDR3 runs to 12 residues. V dropped 6 bases and J dropped 14; count of bases not matched to a gene: 7. The V gene's germline CDR1 is MNHEY and CDR2 SVGAGI. CDR3 loop: CASRAQGGALHF. In DNA form, the CDR3 reads TGTGCCAGCAGAGCCCAGGGGGGGGCCCTCCACTTT.

The sample holds a few counts of this clone. This rearrangement joins TRBV7-2 to TRBJ2-3; TRBD2 agrees at 8 bases. From germline, CDR1 is SGHTA and CDR2 FQGNSA. After removal of 4 bases from V and 3 bases from J, the junction contained 6 bases not matched to a gene. The CDR3 spans 15 residues. CDR3 sequence (DNA): TGTGCCAGCAGCTGGGCTAGCGGGTGGACAGATACGCAGTATTTT. Protein product: CASSWASGWTDTQYF.

The chain links TRBV7-2 to TRBJ1-1; maybe TRBD1 (6 bases). The V and J ends lost 3 bases and 4 bases respectively, with 12 bases between them. Germline V gene lookup returns CDR1 SGHTA and CDR2 FQGNSA. The CDR3 covers 14 residues. CDR3 protein: CASSLGGRFTEAFF. CDR3 coding DNA: TGTGCCAGCAGCTTGGGGGGGCGATTCACTGAAGCTTTCTTT. Variable domain in full (rest from reference TRBV7-2 and TRBJ1-1): GAGVSQSPSNKVTEKGKDVELRCDPISGHTALYWYRQSLGQGLEFLIYFQGNSAPDKSGLPSDRFSAERTGGSVSTLTIQRTQQEDSAVYLCASSLGGRFTEAFFGQGTRLTVV.

This clone appeared a few times. The chain carries TRBV25-1 and TRBJ1-2, with D perhaps matching TRBD1 (5 bases). Germline loops: CDR1 MGHDK, CDR2 SYGVNS. V lost 8 bases and J lost 4, with 14 bases in between. CDR3 size: 13 residues. The CDR3 protein is CASGTDTFYGYTF. The CDR3 DNA reads TGTGCCAGCGGGACGGACACCTTCTATGGCTACACCTTC.

This clone occurred a few times. This sequence joins TRBV18 and TRBJ1-4, with a tentative D call TRBD1 (6 bases). Germline loops: CDR1 KGHSH, CDR2 LQKENI. Trimming took 3 bases from V and 6 from J, leaving 11 bases between them. This CDR3 contains 14 residues. The CDR3 spells CASSPRGADEKLFF. DNA of the CDR3: TGTGCCAGCTCACCTCGGGGGGCGGATGAAAAACTGTTTTTT.

The chain couples TRBV7-9 to TRBJ2-6; 8 bases fit TRBD2. The CDR3 extends over 18 amino acids. Looked up from germline, CDR1 is SEHNR and CDR2 is FQNEAQ (reference sequence). The V gene end was trimmed by 3 bases and the J gene end by 1 base; junction bases not matched to a gene: 8. Written as DNA, the CDR3 is TGTGCCAGCAGCTTTGATCTAGCGGGCAGTTCTGGGGCCAACGTCCTGACTTTC. The encoded protein is CASSFDLAGSSGANVLTF.

This chain's CDR3 is CASSVTSGPWEQYF. The CDR3 DNA reads TGTGCCAGCAGCGTTACTAGCGGGCCTTGGGAGCAGTACTTC. The V gene is TRBV9, the J gene TRBJ2-7; 9 nucleotides align to TRBD2. The CDR3 consists of 14 residues. CDR1 SGDLS and CDR2 YYNGEE come from the germline V gene. J was trimmed by 7 bases and V by 2 bases; bases with no gene match: 7.

The chain has TRBV24-1 and TRBJ1-1, with unresolved D. Germline-derived CDR1 and CDR2 are KGHDR and SFDVKD. V dropped 3 bases and J dropped 6 bases, with 16 bases sitting between them. This CDR3 spans 15 amino acids. CDR3 nucleotide sequence: TGTGCCACCAGTGATCCCCGGGGAAACGGCGCTGAAGCTTTCTTT. Translated: CATSDPRGNGAEAFF.

The chain carries TRBV29-1 and TRBJ1-1; 7 bases map to TRBD1. In germline, CDR1 is SQVTM, CDR2 ANQGSEA. The CDR3 extends over 13 amino acids. The V gene end was trimmed by 4 bases and the J gene end by 1 base; junction bases not matched to a gene: 3. CDR3 region: CSVGQGPNTEAFF. The CDR3 nucleotides read TGCAGCGTTGGACAGGGACCGAACACTGAAGCTTTCTTT.

This clone was seen only once. This chain connects TRBV29-1 to TRBJ2-1, with 7 bases matching TRBD2. V was pared by 4 bases and J by 3 bases, with 9 bases of the junction left unmatched. This CDR3 comprises 15 residues. Germline CDR1 and CDR2: SQVTM and ANQGSEA. CDR3 DNA sequence: TGCAGCGTTGCTAAATCGGGGGACTACTACAATGAGCAGTTCTTC. Translating gives CSVAKSGDYYNEQFF.

The chain has TRBV19 and TRBJ1-3; D might be TRBD1 (6 bases). The V gene lost 10 bases and the J gene lost 9 bases, with 19 bases spanning the gap. Germline CDR1 and CDR2: LNHDA and SQIVND (reference sequence). The CDR3 contains 13 residues. The CDR3 is CATHPPGGRTIYF. The CDR3 DNA follows: TGTGCCACCCATCCCCCCGGGGGGCGCACCATATATTTT. Supplemented by reference TRBV19 and TRBJ1-3, the full variable domain reads DGGITQSPKYLFRKEGQNVTLSCEQNLNHDAMYWYRQDPGQGLRLIYYSQIVNDFQKGDIAEGYSVSREKKESFPLTVTSAQKNPTAFYLCATHPPGGRTIYFGEGSWLTVV.

The V gene is TRBV7-3, the J gene TRBJ1-6; D might be TRBD1 (6 bases). The CDR3 is made up of 13 amino acids. Germline CDR1 is SGHTA and CDR2 is FQGTGA. Between the trimmed V and J ends, which lost 10 bases and 6 bases, there was a span of 13 bases. In DNA form, the CDR3 reads TGTGCCACGGGGGCCCAAGTTAATTCACCCCTCCACTTT. Its protein product is CATGAQVNSPLHF.

CDR3 sequence reads: CASSEVGATYNEQFF. The CDR3 DNA reads TGTGCCAGCAGCGAGGTAGGGGCCACCTACAATGAGCAGTTCTTC. The J gene is TRBJ2-1, the V gene TRBV9, with D possibly TRBD1 on 5 matching bases. The V and J ends lost 3 bases and 2 bases respectively, with 12 bases between them. The CDR3 covers 15 residues. The germline V gene encodes CDR1 SGDLS and CDR2 YYNGEE.

This chain joins TRBV4-3 and TRBJ1-2; TRBD1 aligns across 7 bases. V trimming: 3 bases; J trimming: 5 bases; junction bases outside the gene matches: 12. Germline CDR1 and CDR2: LGHNA and YSLEER. The CDR3 loop spans 16 amino acids. The CDR3 spells CASSQGRTGAGYGYTF. The CDR3 nucleotides read TGCGCCAGCAGCCAGGGCCGCACAGGGGCTGGGTATGGCTACACCTTC.

This rearrangement joins TRBV7-8 to TRBJ2-5; D is possibly TRBD1 (5 bases). Trimming took off 1 base at V and 4 bases at J, with 10 bases between the two ends. The CDR3 is made up of 14 amino acids. Germline CDR1 reads SGHVS; CDR2 reads FQNEAQ. CDR3 nucleotides: TGTGCCAGCAGCTTAGGGACATTGCGAGAGACCCAGTACTTC. Translation: CASSLGTLRETQYF.

The rearrangement uses TRBV19 and TRBJ1-1; D is perhaps TRBD1 (6 bases). The V gene lost 3 bases and the J gene lost 1 base, with 9 bases spanning the gap. The CDR3 spans 14 residues. Germline V lookup: CDR1 LNHDA, CDR2 SQIVND (reference sequence). The DNA for the CDR3 is TGTGCCAGTAGTATCGAGGACAGGAACACTGAAGCTTTCTTT. It codes for CASSIEDRNTEAFF.

The V and J genes are TRBV6-1 and TRBJ2-1; 7 nucleotides agree with TRBD2. Germline loops: CDR1 MNHNS, CDR2 SASEGT. J lost 8 bases, V lost 0 bases, and 10 bases had no gene match. CDR3 size: 16 residues. The CDR3 DNA is TGTGCCAGCAGTGAAGCTCGGCGGGGGAATTTGCATGAGCAGTTCTTC. Translating gives CASSEARRGNLHEQFF.

The CDR3 bases are TGTGCCAGCAGCTTAGGCGGACAAGAGGCAAGCTATGGCTACACCTTC. Amino acid sequence: CASSLGGQEASYGYTF. The V and J genes are TRBV7-2 and TRBJ1-2; TRBD1 might be the D (5 bases). The V and J ends lost 1 base and 4 bases respectively, with 16 bases between them. This CDR3 comprises 16 residues. Germline V lookup: CDR1 SGHTA, CDR2 FQGNSA.

This clone was observed once. V gene TRBV9 combines with J gene TRBJ2-7; TRBD2 matches at 8 bases. This CDR3 is 15 amino acids long. Germline V gives CDR1 SGDLS, CDR2 YYNGEE. With 0 bases clipped from V and 2 bases from J, the junction kept 4 bases outside the gene matches. The CDR3 is CASSVALAGPYEQYF. Written as DNA, the CDR3 is TGTGCCAGCAGCGTAGCCCTAGCGGGTCCCTACGAGCAGTACTTC.

The rearrangement joins TRBV3-1 (or the pseudogene TRBV3-2) to TRBJ2-4, with D unresolved. From germline, CDR1 is LGHDT and CDR2 YNNKEL (reference sequence). V was cut by 4 bases and J by 4 bases, with 11 bases left in between. This CDR3 is built from 14 residues. The CDR3 here is CASSLQTTKNIQYF. For the CDR3, the DNA is TGTGCCAGCAGCCTACAGACGACTAAAAACATTCAGTACTTC.

This chain connects TRBV2 to TRBJ2-1; 10 bases agree with TRBD2. V trimming: 4 bases; J trimming: 9 bases; junction bases outside the gene matches: 3. Per the germline V gene, CDR1 is SNHLY and CDR2 is FYNNEI. CDR3 length equals 13 residues. The CDR3 here is CASSVIAGGEQFF. Written as DNA, the CDR3 is TGTGCCAGCAGTGTGATAGCGGGGGGTGAGCAGTTCTTC.

The genes are TRBV3-1 (or the pseudogene TRBV3-2) and TRBJ2-3; 7 positions agree with TRBD2. Germline V CDR1 and CDR2: LGHDT, YNNKEL (reference sequence). There are 16 residues in the CDR3. The V gene end was trimmed by 3 bases and the J gene end by 2 bases; junction bases not matched to a gene: 8. CDR3 coding DNA: TGTGCCAGCAGCCAGCGAGCGGGATCTACCACAGATACGCAGTATTTT. This gives the protein CASSQRAGSTTDTQYF.

The chain employs TRBV2 and TRBJ1-6, with a weak D call TRBD1 (6 bases). The CDR3 has 14 residues. From germline, CDR1 is SNHLY and CDR2 FYNNEI. V lost 6 bases and J lost 3, with 9 bases in between. CDR3 in amino acids: CASRAGDYNSPLHF. DNA of the CDR3: TGTGCCAGCAGGGCAGGGGACTATAATTCACCCCTCCACTTT.

The V and J genes are TRBV5-4 and TRBJ2-4; 7 bases are a match to TRBD1. This CDR3 spans 16 amino acids. J was trimmed by 3 bases and V by 4 bases; bases with no gene match: 10. In germline, CDR1 is SGHNT, CDR2 YYREEE (reference sequence). The CDR3 here is CASSPRTGTGKNIQYF. DNA of the CDR3: TGTGCCAGCAGCCCCAGGACAGGAACGGGCAAAAACATTCAGTACTTC.

This clone appeared a single time. The gene calls are TRBV28 and TRBJ1-3; D uncertain. There are 14 residues in the CDR3. Trimming pared 3 bases from V and 2 bases from J, leaving 8 bases between. Germline loops: CDR1 MDHEN, CDR2 SYDVKM. CDR3 residues: CASSFTEPGNTIYF. As DNA, the CDR3 is TGTGCCAGCAGTTTTACAGAGCCTGGAAACACCATATATTTT.

The gene calls are TRBV5-1 and TRBJ1-2; D is ambiguous. Deletions cut 0 bases from V and 6 bases from J, with 12 bases between. Per germline, CDR1 SGHRS and CDR2 YFSETQ. This CDR3 region has 14 residues. The CDR3: CASSLAVGKDGYTF. Here the CDR3 DNA reads TGCGCCAGCAGCTTGGCTGTAGGGAAAGATGGCTACACCTTC.